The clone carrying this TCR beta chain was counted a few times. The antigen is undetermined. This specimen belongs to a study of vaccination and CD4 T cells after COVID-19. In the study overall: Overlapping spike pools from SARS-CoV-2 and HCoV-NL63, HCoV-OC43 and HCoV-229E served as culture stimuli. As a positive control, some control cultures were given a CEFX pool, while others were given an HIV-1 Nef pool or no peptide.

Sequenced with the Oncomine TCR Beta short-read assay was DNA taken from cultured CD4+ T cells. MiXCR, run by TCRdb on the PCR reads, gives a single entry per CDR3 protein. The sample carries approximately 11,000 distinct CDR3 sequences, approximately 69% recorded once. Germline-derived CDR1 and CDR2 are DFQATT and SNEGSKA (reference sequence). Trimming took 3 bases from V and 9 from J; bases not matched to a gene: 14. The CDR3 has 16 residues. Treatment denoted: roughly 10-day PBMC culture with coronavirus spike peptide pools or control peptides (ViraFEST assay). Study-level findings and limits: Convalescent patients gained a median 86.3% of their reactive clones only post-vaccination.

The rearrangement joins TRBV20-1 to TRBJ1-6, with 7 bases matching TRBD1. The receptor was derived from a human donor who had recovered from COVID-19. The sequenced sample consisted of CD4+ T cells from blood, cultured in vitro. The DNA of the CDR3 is TGCAGTGCTAGCAAAGCAGCACAGGGGACCAGTTCACCCCTCCACTTT. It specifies CSASKAAQGTSSPLHF.